Listed below are T cell receptor beta chains from one sample, sequenced in a study of OX40 agonist ivuxolimab in advanced cancers. Sequencing was performed with immunoSEQ multiplex PCR; in TCRdb, only in-frame clones are kept and a portion is missing. Of tens of thousands of clones listed, 79% are singletons. The sequenced sample was CD4+ or CD8+ T cells sorted from blood, obtained in a trial of the OX40 agonist ivuxolimab. The receptor set was obtained from an adult with an advanced solid tumor such as melanoma, head and neck, liver or kidney cancer. Each CDR3 is given with its conserved first and last residue. The order of the fields is clone size, J gene, V gene, D gene, CDR3 DNA, CDR3 protein. The D gene is left open where the match is weak. For some rows the clone size is stated as once, few or many, or as a class when expanded; others skip it.

size: NA
J: TRBJ2-7
V: TRBV29-1
D: TRBD1
DNA: TGCAGCGTTGAATATGGGACAGGATCCTACGAGCAGTACTTC
CDR3: CSVEYGTGSYEQYF

size: NA
J: TRBJ1-4
V: TRBV5-1
D: NA
DNA: TGCGCCAGCAGCTTGGGGTCAGGGGCTTACGAAAAACTGTTTTTT
CDR3: CASSLGSGAYEKLFF

size: NA
J: TRBJ2-7
V: TRBV10-3
D: NA
DNA: TGTGCCATCAGTGAGTCCACCTACGAGCAGTACTTC
CDR3: CAISESTYEQYF

size: once
J: TRBJ2-7
V: TRBV19
D: TRBD1
DNA: TGTGCCAGTACCCCGACAGGGGGCATCTACGAGCAGTACTTC
CDR3: CASTPTGGIYEQYF

size: NA
J: TRBJ1-2
V: TRBV10-2
D: NA
DNA: TGCGCCAGCAGTGAAAGGAATACCTTGGAATATGGCTACACCTTC
CDR3: CASSERNTLEYGYTF

size: NA
J: TRBJ2-3
V: TRBV19
D: TRBD2
DNA: TGTGCCAGTAGTCCTCAAAAGTCGACTAGCGGGGTCTCCACAGATACGCAGTATTTT
CDR3: CASSPQKSTSGVSTDTQYF

size: few
J: TRBJ2-7
V: TRBV5-6
D: NA
DNA: TGTGCCAGCACCGAGTATCTGACTGTTTATGGCGAGCAGTACTTC
CDR3: CASTEYLTVYGEQYF

size: NA
J: TRBJ1-3
V: TRBV11-2
D: NA
DNA: TGTGCCAGCAGCTTAGATCCTGCGGTTTCGGGAAACACCATATATTTT
CDR3: CASSLDPAVSGNTIYF

size: NA
J: TRBJ2-6
V: TRBV6-1
D: NA
DNA: TGTGCCAGCAGTGAATGGTCTGGGGCCAACGTCCTGACTTTC
CDR3: CASSEWSGANVLTF

size: NA
J: TRBJ1-1
V: TRBV18
D: NA
DNA: TGTGCCAGCTCCCTTTTGGGTGTTTTTAGGACTGAAGCTTTCTTT
CDR3: CASSLLGVFRTEAFF

size: NA
J: TRBJ2-5
V: TRBV11-2
D: TRBD1
DNA: TGTGCCAGCAGCAGAGACAGGGAAGAGACCCAGTACTTC
CDR3: CASSRDREETQYF

size: NA
J: TRBJ1-2
V: TRBV6-6
D: NA
DNA: TGTGCCAGTATCTCCCAGGGGTTCGATGGCTACACCTTC
CDR3: CASISQGFDGYTF

size: NA
J: TRBJ2-7
V: TRBV4-1
D: TRBD1
DNA: TGCGCCAGCAGCCAAGGCGGGACAGGAAGCTACGAGCAGTACTTC
CDR3: CASSQGGTGSYEQYF

size: NA
J: TRBJ2-1
V: TRBV4-1
D: NA
DNA: TGCGCCAGCAGCCAAGATCCAGGGGGGGGCTCCTACAATGAGCAGTTCTTC
CDR3: CASSQDPGGGSYNEQFF